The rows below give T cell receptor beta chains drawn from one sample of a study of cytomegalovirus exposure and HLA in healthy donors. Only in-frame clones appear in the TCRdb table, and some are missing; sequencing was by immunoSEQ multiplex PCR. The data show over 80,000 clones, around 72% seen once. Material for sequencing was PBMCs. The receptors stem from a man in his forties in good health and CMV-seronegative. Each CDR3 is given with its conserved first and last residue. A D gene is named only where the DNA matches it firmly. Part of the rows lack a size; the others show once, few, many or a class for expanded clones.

cdr3_nt: TGTGCCAGCAGCCAAGCGAGGAGCTCCTATAATTCACCCCTCCACTTT; cdr3_aa: CASSQARSSYNSPLHF; v_call: TRBV4-2; clone_size: -; j_call: TRBJ1-6; d_call: -
cdr3_nt: TGTGCCAGCAGTACCGGGACAGGGGCGGAAAAACTGTTTTTT; cdr3_aa: CASSTGTGAEKLFF; v_call: TRBV6-1; clone_size: -; j_call: TRBJ1-4; d_call: TRBD1
cdr3_nt: TGCGCCAGCAGCCTACAAAGATCAGGGTATGGCTACACCTTC; cdr3_aa: CASSLQRSGYGYTF; v_call: TRBV4-1; clone_size: once; j_call: TRBJ1-2; d_call: -
cdr3_nt: TGTGCCAGCAGCCGCACAGGGGTCCATGGCTACACCTTC; cdr3_aa: CASSRTGVHGYTF; v_call: TRBV14; clone_size: few; j_call: TRBJ1-2; d_call: TRBD1
cdr3_nt: TGTGCCAGCAGCCCGCAGGGGGTTCGAGAAAAACTGTTTTTT; cdr3_aa: CASSPQGVREKLFF; v_call: TRBV7-9; clone_size: once; j_call: TRBJ1-4; d_call: TRBD1
cdr3_nt: TGTGCCAGCTCACCACAGGGACAGGGGGTATCGCCGTTGGCTGGCTACACCTTC; cdr3_aa: CASSPQGQGVSPLAGYTF; v_call: TRBV18; clone_size: -; j_call: TRBJ1-2; d_call: TRBD1
cdr3_nt: TGCGCCAGCAGTCAATTTAGGACCGCTAAGCGTATTGAGGAGCGGGGCTACACCTTC; cdr3_aa: CASSQFRTAKRIEERGYTF; v_call: TRBV23-1; clone_size: -; j_call: TRBJ1-2; d_call: -
cdr3_nt: TGTGCCAGCAGTGTGAGGAGTTACTACCAAGAGACCCAGTACTTC; cdr3_aa: CASSVRSYYQETQYF; v_call: TRBV2; clone_size: few; j_call: TRBJ2-5; d_call: -
cdr3_nt: TGTGCCAGCAGCCCGTCCCCCCAGGGTCTCTACGAGCAGTACTTC; cdr3_aa: CASSPSPQGLYEQYF; v_call: TRBV5-5; clone_size: -; j_call: TRBJ2-7; d_call: -
cdr3_nt: TGTGCCTGGACTCTCGGCTCGACAGGGTCCAATGAGCAGTTCTTC; cdr3_aa: CAWTLGSTGSNEQFF; v_call: TRBV30; clone_size: -; j_call: TRBJ2-1; d_call: TRBD1
cdr3_nt: TGCGCCAGCAGCCGGGACAGGTCCTACGAGCAGTACTTC; cdr3_aa: CASSRDRSYEQYF; v_call: TRBV4-3; clone_size: -; j_call: TRBJ2-7; d_call: TRBD1
cdr3_nt: TGTGCCAGCAGCTACCGGGACAACTACGAGCAGTACTTC; cdr3_aa: CASSYRDNYEQYF; v_call: TRBV7-9; clone_size: -; j_call: TRBJ2-7; d_call: -
cdr3_nt: TGCGCCAGCAGCCCCGGACAGGGCGGGTTTGAGACCCAGTACTTC; cdr3_aa: CASSPGQGGFETQYF; v_call: TRBV5-1; clone_size: -; j_call: TRBJ2-5; d_call: TRBD1
cdr3_nt: TGTGCCAGCAGCTTTAGTCCGGGAAACACCGGGGAGCTGTTTTTT; cdr3_aa: CASSFSPGNTGELFF; v_call: TRBV7-2; clone_size: -; j_call: TRBJ2-2; d_call: -
cdr3_nt: TGTGCCAGCAGCCCACGGACGGGACTAGGGATCACAGATACGCAGTATTTT; cdr3_aa: CASSPRTGLGITDTQYF; v_call: TRBV21-1; clone_size: -; j_call: TRBJ2-3; d_call: -
cdr3_nt: TGTGCCAGTAGTAGACAGGGTAACTATGGCTACACCTTC; cdr3_aa: CASSRQGNYGYTF; v_call: TRBV19; clone_size: -; j_call: TRBJ1-2; d_call: TRBD1
cdr3_nt: TGTGCCAGCAGCAGGACTCGATACGGGGTGTATTTT; cdr3_aa: CASSRTRYGVYF; v_call: TRBV5-6; clone_size: -; j_call: TRBJ2-3; d_call: -
cdr3_nt: TGTGCCAGCAGTGAGGGGGTGGCCAAAAACATTCAGTACTTC; cdr3_aa: CASSEGVAKNIQYF; v_call: TRBV5-5; clone_size: many; j_call: TRBJ2-4; d_call: -
cdr3_nt: TGTGCCAGCAGTCCCTCTGTGACAGGGTTTAGTACTGAAGCTTTCTTT; cdr3_aa: CASSPSVTGFSTEAFF; v_call: TRBV27; clone_size: -; j_call: TRBJ1-1; d_call: TRBD1
cdr3_nt: TGTGCCAGCAGTGACTTAGATACGCAGTATTTT; cdr3_aa: CASSDLDTQYF; v_call: TRBV6-1; clone_size: -; j_call: TRBJ2-3; d_call: -
cdr3_nt: TGTGCCAGCAGCAAACGAGGGACTAGCGGATCCTACAATGAGCAGTTCTTC; cdr3_aa: CASSKRGTSGSYNEQFF; v_call: TRBV2; clone_size: few; j_call: TRBJ2-1; d_call: TRBD2
cdr3_nt: TGCGCCAGCAGCCGACGAGACAGGGAGTTGCATGGCTACACCTTC; cdr3_aa: CASSRRDRELHGYTF; v_call: TRBV4-3; clone_size: -; j_call: TRBJ1-2; d_call: TRBD1
cdr3_nt: TGTGCCAGTAGTGCCGGACAGGCATATCAGCCCCAGCATTTT; cdr3_aa: CASSAGQAYQPQHF; v_call: TRBV19; clone_size: -; j_call: TRBJ1-5; d_call: TRBD1
cdr3_nt: TGTGCCAGCACTCTCAGGAGGGACAATCAGCCCCAGCATTTT; cdr3_aa: CASTLRRDNQPQHF; v_call: TRBV28; clone_size: -; j_call: TRBJ1-5; d_call: -
cdr3_nt: TGTGCCAGCAGTTATGACCCGGACAGTGTAGGCTATGGCTACACCTTC; cdr3_aa: CASSYDPDSVGYGYTF; v_call: TRBV6-5; clone_size: once; j_call: TRBJ1-2; d_call: -
cdr3_nt: TGTGCCAGCAGCTCGGGACAGGCAAGAGTGGCCCAGTACTTC; cdr3_aa: CASSSGQARVAQYF; v_call: TRBV5-5; clone_size: -; j_call: TRBJ2-5; d_call: TRBD1
cdr3_nt: TGTGCCAGCAGTTTGACATCCACGGGGTCCTACGAGCAGTACTTC; cdr3_aa: CASSLTSTGSYEQYF; v_call: TRBV28; clone_size: -; j_call: TRBJ2-7; d_call: -
cdr3_nt: TGTGCCAGCAGTTTATTCGGGGGAAAAAACATTCAGTACTTC; cdr3_aa: CASSLFGGKNIQYF; v_call: TRBV28; clone_size: -; j_call: TRBJ2-4; d_call: -